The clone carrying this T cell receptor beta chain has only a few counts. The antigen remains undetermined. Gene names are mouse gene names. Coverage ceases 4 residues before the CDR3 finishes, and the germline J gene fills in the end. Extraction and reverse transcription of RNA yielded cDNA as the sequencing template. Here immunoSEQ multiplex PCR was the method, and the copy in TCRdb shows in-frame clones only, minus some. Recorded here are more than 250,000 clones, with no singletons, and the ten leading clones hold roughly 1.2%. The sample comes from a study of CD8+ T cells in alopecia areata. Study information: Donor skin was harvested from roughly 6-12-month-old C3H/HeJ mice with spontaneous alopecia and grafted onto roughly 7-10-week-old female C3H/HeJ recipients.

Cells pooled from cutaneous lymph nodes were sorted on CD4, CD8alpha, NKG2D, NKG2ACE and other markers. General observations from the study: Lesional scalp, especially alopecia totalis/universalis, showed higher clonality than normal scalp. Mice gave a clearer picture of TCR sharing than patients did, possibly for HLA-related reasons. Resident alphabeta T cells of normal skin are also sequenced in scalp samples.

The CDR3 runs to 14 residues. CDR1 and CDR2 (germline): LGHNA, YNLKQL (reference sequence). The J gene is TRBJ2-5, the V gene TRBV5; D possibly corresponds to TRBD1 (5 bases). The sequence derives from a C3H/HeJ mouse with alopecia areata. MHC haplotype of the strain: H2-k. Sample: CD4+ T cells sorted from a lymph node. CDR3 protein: CASSQDWTKDTQYF. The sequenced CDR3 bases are TGTGCCAGCAGCCAAGATTGGACAAAAGAC.